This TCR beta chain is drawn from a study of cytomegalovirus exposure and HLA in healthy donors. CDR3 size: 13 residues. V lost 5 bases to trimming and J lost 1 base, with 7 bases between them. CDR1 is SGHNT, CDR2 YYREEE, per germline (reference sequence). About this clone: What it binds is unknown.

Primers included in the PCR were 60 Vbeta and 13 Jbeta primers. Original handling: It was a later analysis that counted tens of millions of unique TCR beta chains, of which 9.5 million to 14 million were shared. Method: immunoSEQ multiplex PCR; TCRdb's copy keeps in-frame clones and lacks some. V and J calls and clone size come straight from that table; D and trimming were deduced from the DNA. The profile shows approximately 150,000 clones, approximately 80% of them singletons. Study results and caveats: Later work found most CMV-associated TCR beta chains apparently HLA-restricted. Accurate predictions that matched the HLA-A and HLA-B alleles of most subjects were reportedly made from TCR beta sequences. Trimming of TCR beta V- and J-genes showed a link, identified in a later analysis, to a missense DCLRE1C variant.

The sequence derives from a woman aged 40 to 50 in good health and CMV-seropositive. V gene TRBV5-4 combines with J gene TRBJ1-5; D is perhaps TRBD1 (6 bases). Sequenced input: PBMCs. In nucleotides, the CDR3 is TGTGCCAGCAGTCAGGGGAGCAATCAGCCCCAGCATTTT. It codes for CASSQGSNQPQHF.